This entry lists 11 T cell receptor beta chains sequenced from one sample in a study of CD4 T cells in relation to SARS-CoV-2 and coronaviruses (dated by TCRdb to the early 2020s). Libraries came from the immunoSEQ multiplex PCR assay. The immuneACCESS repertoire file appears here via TCRdb, limited to in-frame rearrangements. These files lack a portion of the clones; in checked studies, under half of the deficit traces to unresolved V genes, and the cause of the others is not known. The sample data list 35,000 to 50,000 clones, and over 75% of these were observed just once. The ten most abundant clones make up over 1.1% of the sample. Their antigen targets remain unknown. Sequencing input: naive CD4+ T cells from PBMCs, cultured in vitro. Explained via the paper, the cell subset or site label denotes: naive CD4+ T cells isolated by negative enrichment. The receptors shown here come from an adult with COVID-19.

The J gene is TRBJ1-2, the V gene TRBV7-9; D ambiguous. This CDR3 is built from 15 residues. Trimming cost V 2 bases and J 2 bases, with 12 bases left between them. Germline loops: CDR1 SEHNR, CDR2 FQNEAQ (reference sequence). DNA of the CDR3: TGTGCCAGCAGCTTATTAGAGACCGGCAACTATGGCTACACCTTC. As protein: CASSLLETGNYGYTF.

This clone has only one observation. The V call is TRBV3-1 (or the pseudogene TRBV3-2), the J call TRBJ2-3; D gene ambiguous. Germline V gene sequence: CDR1 LGHDT, CDR2 YNNKEL (reference sequence). V was pared by 4 bases and J by 4 bases, with 12 bases between. The CDR3 runs 14 residues. The CDR3, as DNA: TGTGCCAGCAGCCCTCTGAGGTCGGCAGATACGCAGTATTTT. Protein product: CASSPLRSADTQYF.

The V call is TRBV5-1, the J call TRBJ2-7, with 7 bases aligning to TRBD1. The CDR3 has 15 residues. After removal of 3 bases from V and 7 bases from J, the junction contained 13 bases not matched to a gene. Germline V gives CDR1 SGHRS, CDR2 YFSETQ. CDR3 nucleotides: TGCGCCAGCAGCTCGTTGAGCCGACAGGGTGGAGAGCAGTACTTC. Its protein is CASSSLSRQGGEQYF. Together with reference TRBV5-1 and TRBJ2-7, the CDR3 gives the full variable domain: KAGVTQTPRYLIKTRGQQVTLSCSPISGHRSVSWYQQTPGQGLQFLFEYFSETQRNKGNFPGRFSGRQFSNSRSEMNVSTLELGDSALYLCASSSLSRQGGEQYFGPGTRLTVT.

The table lists this clone with a few counts. CDR3 nucleotides: TGTGCCAGCAGCCCATGGGGCAGGGTGAACACCGGGGAGCTGTTTTTT. This encodes CASSPWGRVNTGELFF. V is TRBV3-1 (or the pseudogene TRBV3-2) and J is TRBJ2-2, with D possibly TRBD1 on 5 matching bases. The CDR3 totals 16 residues. The V end lost 4 bases, the J end lost 1 base, and 13 bases lay between the germline ends. From germline, CDR1 is LGHDT and CDR2 YNNKEL (reference sequence).

The chain recombines TRBV9 with TRBJ2-7, with 10 bases matching TRBD1. Germline CDR1 SGDLS, CDR2 YYNGEE. The CDR3 runs to 15 residues. Germline trimming cut 0 bases from V and 3 bases from J; bases unmatched to any gene: 3. This CDR3 reads CASSVGQGALYEQYF. The DNA for the CDR3 is TGTGCCAGCAGCGTAGGACAGGGGGCCCTCTACGAGCAGTACTTC.

The V call is TRBV27, the J call TRBJ2-3; the match to TRBD1 covers 7 bases. Losses at the gene ends were 5 bases for V and 2 bases for J; bases not matched to a gene: 10. Per the germline V gene, CDR1 is MNHEY and CDR2 is SMNVEV (reference sequence). CDR3 size: 16 residues. CDR3 sequence reads: CASSRWDRLLTDTQYF. DNA of the CDR3: TGTGCCAGCAGTAGATGGGACAGACTACTCACAGATACGCAGTATTTT.

The rearrangement joins TRBV3-1 (or the pseudogene TRBV3-2) to TRBJ1-1; D is ambiguous. Germline CDR1 reads LGHDT; CDR2 reads YNNKEL (reference sequence). Trimming took off 1 base at V and 6 bases at J, with 3 bases between the two ends. This CDR3 comprises 11 residues. The DNA of the CDR3 is TGTGCCAGCAGCCAAGGTCCTGAAGCTTTCTTT. Amino acid sequence: CASSQGPEAFF.

The V and J genes are TRBV4-1 and TRBJ2-7; 10 positions agree with TRBD2. Germline CDR1 and CDR2: MGHRA and YSYEKL. The CDR3 extends over 19 amino acids. V dropped 1 base and J dropped 3; count of bases not matched to a gene: 15. The CDR3 is CASSQVLLAGKHTLYEQYF. DNA of the CDR3: TGCGCCAGCAGCCAAGTGCTACTAGCGGGAAAACACACTCTCTACGAGCAGTACTTC.

To note about this clone: Other DNA sequences of this sample code for an identical CDR3. The chain carries TRBV30 and TRBJ1-2, with D possibly TRBD1 on 5 matching bases. In germline, CDR1 is GTSNPN, CDR2 SVGIG (reference sequence). The CDR3 runs 12 residues. Trimming pared 5 bases from V and 4 bases from J, leaving 11 bases between. CDR3 amino acids: CAWSGGSYGYTF. CDR3 in DNA: TGTGCCTGGTCCGGGGGGTCCTATGGCTACACCTTC.

The chain couples TRBV6-1 to TRBJ2-7; no reliable D call. This CDR3 is built from 12 residues. From germline, CDR1 is MNHNS and CDR2 SASEGT. The V and J ends lost 0 bases and 1 base respectively, with 1 base between them. CDR3 sequence (DNA): TGTGCCAGCAGTGAAGCGTCCTACGAGCAGTACTTC. Encoded protein: CASSEASYEQYF.

This clone has only a few counts. The rearrangement links TRBV7-9 to TRBJ1-2, with unresolved D. Between the trimmed V and J ends, which lost 1 base and 7 bases, there was a span of 10 bases. CDR1 and CDR2 (germline): SEHNR, FQNEAQ (reference sequence). CDR3 length: 13 residues. CDR3 loop: CASSLELGSGYTF. In DNA form, the CDR3 reads TGTGCCAGCAGCTTAGAGCTAGGGAGTGGCTACACCTTC.